This T cell receptor (beta chain) was sequenced in a study of blood T cell repertoires in COVID-19 (dated by TCRdb to 2018 to 2020). For context, the study as a whole: Samples covering the acute and convalescent phases of COVID-19 were provided by collaborators in the United States, Italy and Spain. The repertoires were released in a freely available public database meant as a resource for research on the immune response to SARS-CoV-2. HLA class I and class II types, where available, came from metadata supplied by the sample provider rather than from assay-based typing. The samples were drawn from two sources: the first 160 participants of the ongoing ImmuneRACE study, and over 1,000 subjects contributed by 6 global collaborators. Nearly every sample came with metadata listing a de-identified subject ID, COVID-19 status, age in years and sex. Subjects who had been exposed to COVID-19, were actively infected with it, or had recovered from it provided the deeply sampled blood TCRbeta repertoires that made up the dataset. The prospective study material was composed of cDNA or gDNA derived from T cells, B-cell-depleted T cells, or PBMCs. General study outcomes and caveats: Clinical and demographic metadata were provided uncurated, with the amount varying by source and participant.

Whole blood was collected in K2EDTA tubes by collaborating institutions according to the institutions' own protocols. For TCRbeta analysis, collaborator samples were shipped as frozen whole blood, as isolated PBMCs, or as DNA extracted from either sample type. Points on this clone: Its antigen is not yet known. There are no base qualities to consult, and no much larger clone falls within one base.

TCRbeta CDR3 regions were amplified from genomic DNA by means of the immunoSEQ Assay, a bias-controlled multiplex PCR. For the original study's pipeline: The number of nucleated cells in each sample was estimated by amplification of reference gene primers within the assay. To quantify the absolute abundance of each unique TCRbeta CDR3 rearrangement, sequence reads were collapsed and filtered. Productive Simpson clonality was computed per sample as the square root of Simpson's diversity index over productive rearrangements. This is the immuneACCESS table as TCRdb keeps it, with only in-frame sequences that have V and J called. A part of the clones is gone; compared with another copy, unresolved V genes explain less than half, and the rest is unexplained. The DNA was the basis for D and trimming; V, J and clone size are from that table. In all, the sample holds about 120,000 clones, and roughly 89% of those were seen once. The ten most abundant clones make up more than 2% of the sample.

CDR3 length: 14 amino acids, cysteine to phenylalanine. Only the CDR3 part of the read is kept: 42 bases, read in frame from the first base. The germline V gene supplies CDR1 KGHSH and CDR2 LQKENI. V trim: 5 bases; J trim: 5 bases; unmatched bases: 9. This chain is built from TRBV18 and TRBJ2-7, with 7 bases in between that match TRBD1. The specimen was peripheral blood. The clonotype was recovered from a woman aged 50 to 60 with acute or convalescent COVID-19. CDR3 protein: CASSTGATRNEQYF. The nucleotides are TGTGCCAGCTCAACAGGGGCCACACGGAACGAGCAGTACTTC.